This note documents a single T cell receptor (beta chain) sequence. As yet, its antigen is unknown. The data originate from a study of cytomegalovirus exposure and HLA in healthy donors. Study at large: Early released data had tens of millions of unique TCRs, all coming from HLA-typed donors. General study findings and limits: TCR beta sequences reportedly predicted the HLA-A and HLA-B alleles of most subjects accurately.

PCR involved 60 Vbeta and 13 Jbeta primers. TCRdb keeps only in-frame clones here, not all; method: immunoSEQ multiplex PCR. The table has 45,000 to 65,000 clones, about 82% seen once. Trimming took 2 bases from V and 1 from J, leaving 5 bases between them. The germline V gene encodes CDR1 MNHNS and CDR2 SASEGT. This CDR3 has 13 amino acids. The gene calls are TRBV6-1 and TRBJ1-1; D is ambiguous. Sequencing input: PBMCs. This receptor was taken from a man younger than 45 in good health and CMV-seronegative. Here the CDR3 DNA reads TGTGCCAGCAGTGAAATCCGGAACACTGAAGCTTTCTTT. This codes for CASSEIRNTEAFF.